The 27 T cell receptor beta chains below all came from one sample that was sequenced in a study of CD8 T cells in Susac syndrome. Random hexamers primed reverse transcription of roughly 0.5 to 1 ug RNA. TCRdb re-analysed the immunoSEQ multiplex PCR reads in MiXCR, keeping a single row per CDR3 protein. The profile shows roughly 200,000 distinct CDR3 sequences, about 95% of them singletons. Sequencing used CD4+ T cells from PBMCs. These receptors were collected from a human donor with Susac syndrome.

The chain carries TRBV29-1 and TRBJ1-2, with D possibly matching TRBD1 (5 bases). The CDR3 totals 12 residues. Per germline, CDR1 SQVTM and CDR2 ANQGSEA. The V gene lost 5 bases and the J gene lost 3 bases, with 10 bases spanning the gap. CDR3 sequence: CSVQGGDYGYTF. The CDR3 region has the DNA TGCAGCGTTCAGGGAGGGGACTATGGCTACACCTTC.

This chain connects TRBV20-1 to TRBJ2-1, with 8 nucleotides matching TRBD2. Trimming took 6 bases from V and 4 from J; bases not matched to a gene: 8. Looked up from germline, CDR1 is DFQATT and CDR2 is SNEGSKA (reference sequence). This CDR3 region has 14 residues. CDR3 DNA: TGCAGTGCCGGACTAGCCGAGCGTTACAATGAGCAGTTCTTC. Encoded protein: CSAGLAERYNEQFF.

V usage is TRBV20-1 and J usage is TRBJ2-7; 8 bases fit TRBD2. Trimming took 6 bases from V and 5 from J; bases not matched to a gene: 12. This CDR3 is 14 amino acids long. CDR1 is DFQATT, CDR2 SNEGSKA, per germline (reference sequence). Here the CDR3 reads CSASQSGSRNEQYF. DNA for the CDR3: TGCAGTGCCAGTCAGAGCGGGAGCAGAAACGAGCAGTACTTC.

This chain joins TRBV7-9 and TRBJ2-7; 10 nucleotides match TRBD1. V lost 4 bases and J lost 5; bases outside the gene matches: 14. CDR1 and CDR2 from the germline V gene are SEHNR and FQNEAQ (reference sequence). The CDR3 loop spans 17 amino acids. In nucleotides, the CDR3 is TGTGCCAGCAGCTCCGGACAGGGGGTAATGTTGGTTCACGAGCAGTACTTC. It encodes CASSSGQGVMLVHEQYF.

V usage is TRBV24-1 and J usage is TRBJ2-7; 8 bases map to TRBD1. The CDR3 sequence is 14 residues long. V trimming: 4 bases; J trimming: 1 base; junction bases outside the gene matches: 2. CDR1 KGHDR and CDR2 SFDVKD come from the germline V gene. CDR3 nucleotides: TGTGCCACCAGTGACAGGACAGGGTCCTACGAGCAGTACTTC. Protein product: CATSDRTGSYEQYF.

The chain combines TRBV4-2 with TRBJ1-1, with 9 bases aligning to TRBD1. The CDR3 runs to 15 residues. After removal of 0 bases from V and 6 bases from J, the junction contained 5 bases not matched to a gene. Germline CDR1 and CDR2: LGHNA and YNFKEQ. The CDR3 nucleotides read TGTGCCAGCAGCCAAGAAGGGACAGGGTCCCCTGAAGCTTTCTTT. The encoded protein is CASSQEGTGSPEAFF.

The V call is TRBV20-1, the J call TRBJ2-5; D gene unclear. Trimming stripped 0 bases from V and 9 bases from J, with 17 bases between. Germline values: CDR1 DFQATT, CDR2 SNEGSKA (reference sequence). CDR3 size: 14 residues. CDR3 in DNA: TGCAGTGCTAGAGAGTCCTTTCTTACCCGGGCCCAGTACTTC. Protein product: CSARESFLTRAQYF.

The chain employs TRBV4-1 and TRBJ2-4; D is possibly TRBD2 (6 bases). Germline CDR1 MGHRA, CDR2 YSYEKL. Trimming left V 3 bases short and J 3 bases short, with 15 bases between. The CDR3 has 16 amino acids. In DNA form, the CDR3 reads TGCGCCAGCAGCCAGGCGGGACTTCTACTCAAAAACATTCAGTACTTC. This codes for CASSQAGLLLKNIQYF.

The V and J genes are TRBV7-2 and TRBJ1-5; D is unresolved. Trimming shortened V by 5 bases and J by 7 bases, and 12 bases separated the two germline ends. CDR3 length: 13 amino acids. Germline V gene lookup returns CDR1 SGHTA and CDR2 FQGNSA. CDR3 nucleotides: TGTGCCAGCAGCCTCAGAGTTCGCCAGCCCCAGCATTTT. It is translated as CASSLRVRQPQHF. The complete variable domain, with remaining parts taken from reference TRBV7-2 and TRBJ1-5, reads GAGVSQSPSNKVTEKGKDVELRCDPISGHTALYWYRQSLGQGLEFLIYFQGNSAPDKSGLPSDRFSAERTGGSVSTLTIQRTQQEDSAVYLCASSLRVRQPQHFGDGTRLSIL.

CDR3 sequence (DNA): TGCAGCGTTACGGGGACAGCGAACACTGAAGCTTTCTTT. This sequence encodes CSVTGTANTEAFF. V and J are TRBV29-1 and TRBJ1-1, with TRBD1 identical over 7 bases. The CDR3 covers 13 residues. Germline V gene lookup returns CDR1 SQVTM and CDR2 ANQGSEA. The ends lost 5 bases at V and 1 base at J; junction bases unmatched: 4. Full variable domain (rest looked up from reference TRBV29-1 and TRBJ1-1): SAVISQKPSRDICQRGTSLTIQCQVDSQVTMMFWYRQQPGQSLTLIATANQGSEATYESGFVIDKFPISRPNLTFSTLTVSNMSPEDSSIYLCSVTGTANTEAFFGQGTRLTVV.

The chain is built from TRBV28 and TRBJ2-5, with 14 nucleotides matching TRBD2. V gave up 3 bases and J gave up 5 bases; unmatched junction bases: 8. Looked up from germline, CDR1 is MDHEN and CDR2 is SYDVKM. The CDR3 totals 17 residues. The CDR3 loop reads CASSLGLAGDGGETQYF. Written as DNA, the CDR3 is TGTGCCAGCAGTTTGGGACTAGCGGGAGACGGGGGGGAGACCCAGTACTTC.

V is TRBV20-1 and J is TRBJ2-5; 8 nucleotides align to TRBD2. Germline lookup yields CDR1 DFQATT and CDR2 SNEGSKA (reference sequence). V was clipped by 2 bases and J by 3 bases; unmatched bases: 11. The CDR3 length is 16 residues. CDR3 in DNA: TGCAGTGCTAGAAGGCTGGCGGGGGGTTCAAAAGAGACCCAGTACTTC. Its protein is CSARRLAGGSKETQYF.

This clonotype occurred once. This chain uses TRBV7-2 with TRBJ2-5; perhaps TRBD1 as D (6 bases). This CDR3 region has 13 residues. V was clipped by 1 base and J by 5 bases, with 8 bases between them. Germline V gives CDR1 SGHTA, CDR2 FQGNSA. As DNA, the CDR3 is TGTGCCAGCAGCTTAGGACAGGCGGAGACCCAGTACTTC. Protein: CASSLGQAETQYF.

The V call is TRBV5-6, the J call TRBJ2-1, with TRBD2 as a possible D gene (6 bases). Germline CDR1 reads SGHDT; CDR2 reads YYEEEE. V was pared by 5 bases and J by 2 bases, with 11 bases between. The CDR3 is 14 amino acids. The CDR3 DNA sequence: TGTGCCAGCAGGGGGTGGGGGGCCTACAATGAGCAGTTCTTC. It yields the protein CASRGWGAYNEQFF.

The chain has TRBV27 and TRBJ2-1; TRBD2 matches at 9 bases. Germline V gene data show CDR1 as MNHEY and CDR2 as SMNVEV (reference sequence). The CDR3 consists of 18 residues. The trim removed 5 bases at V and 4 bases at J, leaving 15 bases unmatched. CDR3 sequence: CASSPIAGVVEGYNEQFF. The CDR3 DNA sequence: TGTGCCAGCAGTCCTATAGCGGGAGTAGTTGAGGGGTACAATGAGCAGTTCTTC.

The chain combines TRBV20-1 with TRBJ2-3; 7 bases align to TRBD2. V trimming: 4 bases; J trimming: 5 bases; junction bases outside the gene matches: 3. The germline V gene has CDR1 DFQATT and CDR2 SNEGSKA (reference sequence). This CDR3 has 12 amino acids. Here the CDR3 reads CSATGLEDTQYF. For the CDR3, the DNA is TGCAGTGCTACCGGACTAGAAGATACGCAGTATTTT.

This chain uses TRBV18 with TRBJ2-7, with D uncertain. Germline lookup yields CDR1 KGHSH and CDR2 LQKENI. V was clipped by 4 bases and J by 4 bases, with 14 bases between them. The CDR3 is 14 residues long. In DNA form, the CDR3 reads TGTGCCAGCTCACGTGGGTCTCCCACGTACGAGCAGTACTTC. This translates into CASSRGSPTYEQYF.

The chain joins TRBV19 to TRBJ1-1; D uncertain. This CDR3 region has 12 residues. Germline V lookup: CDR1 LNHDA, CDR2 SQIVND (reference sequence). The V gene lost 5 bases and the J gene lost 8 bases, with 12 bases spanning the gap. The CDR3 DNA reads TGTGCCAGTAGTCCCCGGCTAGCCGAAGCTTTCTTT. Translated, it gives CASSPRLAEAFF.

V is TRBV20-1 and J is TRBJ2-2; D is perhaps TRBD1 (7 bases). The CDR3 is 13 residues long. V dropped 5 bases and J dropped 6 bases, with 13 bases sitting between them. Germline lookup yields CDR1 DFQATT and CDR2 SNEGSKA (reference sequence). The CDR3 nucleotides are TGCAGTGCTGCGGGGACAGAGGCCGGGGAGCTGTTTTTT. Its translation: CSAAGTEAGELFF.

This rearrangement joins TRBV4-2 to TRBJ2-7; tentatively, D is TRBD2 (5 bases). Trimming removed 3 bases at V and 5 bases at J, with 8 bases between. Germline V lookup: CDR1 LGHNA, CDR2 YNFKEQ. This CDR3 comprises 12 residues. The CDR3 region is CASSQTGNEQYF. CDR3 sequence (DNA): TGTGCCAGCAGCCAGACGGGGAACGAGCAGTACTTC.

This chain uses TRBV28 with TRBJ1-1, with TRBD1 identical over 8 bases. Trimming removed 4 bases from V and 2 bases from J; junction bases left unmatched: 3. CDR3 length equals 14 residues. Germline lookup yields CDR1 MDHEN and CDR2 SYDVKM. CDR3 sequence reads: CASSSTGGNTEAFF. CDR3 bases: TGTGCCAGCAGTTCAACAGGGGGTAACACTGAAGCTTTCTTT.

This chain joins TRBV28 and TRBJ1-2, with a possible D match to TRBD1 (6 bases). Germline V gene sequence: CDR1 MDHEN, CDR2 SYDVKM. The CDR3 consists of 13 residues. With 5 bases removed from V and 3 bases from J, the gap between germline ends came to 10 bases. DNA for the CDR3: TGTGCCAGCAGTCGGGGACAATACTATGGCTACACCTTC. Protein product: CASSRGQYYGYTF.

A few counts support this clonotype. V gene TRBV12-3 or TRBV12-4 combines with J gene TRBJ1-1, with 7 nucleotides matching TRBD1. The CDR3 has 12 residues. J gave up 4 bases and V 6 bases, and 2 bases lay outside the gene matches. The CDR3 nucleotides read TGTGCCAGCAGGACAGGGAGCACTGAAGCTTTCTTT. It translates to CASRTGSTEAFF.

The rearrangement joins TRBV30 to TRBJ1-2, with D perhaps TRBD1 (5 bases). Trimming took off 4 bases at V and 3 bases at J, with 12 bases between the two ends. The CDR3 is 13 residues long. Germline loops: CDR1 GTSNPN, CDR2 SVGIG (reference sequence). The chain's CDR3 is CAWTQPGHYGYTF. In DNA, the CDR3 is TGTGCCTGGACCCAACCGGGACACTATGGCTACACCTTC.

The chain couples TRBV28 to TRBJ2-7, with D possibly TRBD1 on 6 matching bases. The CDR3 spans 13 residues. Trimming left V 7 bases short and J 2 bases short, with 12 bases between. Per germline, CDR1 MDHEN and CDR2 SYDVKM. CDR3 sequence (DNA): TGTGCCAGCAACCATCAGGGGCCCTACGAGCAGTACTTC. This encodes CASNHQGPYEQYF.

The CDR3 DNA sequence: TGCAGTGCTAGTCAGGGGACCCAAGAGACCCAGTACTTC. Translating it yields CSASQGTQETQYF. This rearrangement joins TRBV20-1 to TRBJ2-5; D possibly corresponds to TRBD1 (6 bases). V was cut by 3 bases and J by 1 base, with 9 bases left in between. This CDR3 spans 13 amino acids. The germline CDR1 and CDR2 sequences are DFQATT and SNEGSKA (reference sequence).

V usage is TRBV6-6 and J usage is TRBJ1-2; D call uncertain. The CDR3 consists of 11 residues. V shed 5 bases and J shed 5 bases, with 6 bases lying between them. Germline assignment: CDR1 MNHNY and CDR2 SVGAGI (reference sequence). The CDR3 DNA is TGTGCCAGCAGTGACGTTTATGGCTACACCTTC. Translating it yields CASSDVYGYTF.